This T cell receptor (beta chain) was sequenced for a study (dated by TCRdb to the early 2010s). Comments on this clonotype: Its antigen remains unidentified. Per-base qualities were not stored, and no clone one base away is much larger.

According to the germline V gene (reference sequence), CDR1 reads DFQATT and CDR2 reads SNEGSKA. V is clipped by 4 bases and J by 4 bases, and the sequence between their germline boundaries is 10 bases long. There are 12 amino acids in the CDR3, from cysteine to phenylalanine inclusive. The sequence is cut down to CDR3 DNA, 36 bases in frame from base 1. TCRdb shows the sequencer as Illumina Genome Analyzer IIx. Using fastp at Q25 and MiXCR, TCRdb reprocessed the public reads and kept productive beta chains. Rows are unified per CDR3 protein, each entry keeping the most common DNA and genes. The sample table records about 7,100 distinct CDR3 sequences; 30% to 35% of these occur just once. More than 20% of the sample is held by the ten biggest clonotypes.

The chain is assembled from TRBV20-1 and TRBJ1-1; no D segment can be confidently identified. The source of this sequence is a human donor. The specimen sequenced was blood. The DNA reads as follows: TGCAGTGCTACAGACACCACCACTGAAGCTTTCTTT. Its product reads: CSATDTTTEAFF.